This is a list of T cell receptor beta chains from one sample in a study of T cell clones after liver transplantation. Profiling relied on immunoSEQ multiplex PCR, and the TCRdb table lists in-frame clones only, not all of them. Of tens of thousands of clones in the sample, about 80% are singletons; the top ten hold about 0.79%. Sequenced material: CD4+ T cells from blood, taken 12 months after liver transplant. The receptors were gathered from a human patient who received a liver transplant. The graft donor may have contributed some T cells. Both conserved end residues are part of each CDR3. The D gene is left open where the match is weak. Clone size, where shown, is once, few, many, or a class for clones that have expanded.

V	D	size	J	CDR3	DNA
TRBV5-6	NA	NA	TRBJ2-3	CASSSLTDTQYFGRNTQYF	NA
TRBV21-1	NA	NA	TRBJ2-1	CASSKAGGADPYNEQFF	TGTGCCAGCAGCAAAGCGGGAGGAGCGGACCCCTACAATGAGCAGTTCTTC
TRBV5-1	NA	NA	TRBJ1-4	CASSLTGYEKLFF	TGCGCCAGCAGCTTAACAGGGTATGAAAAACTGTTTTTT
TRBV5-1	NA	NA	TRBJ2-4	CASSLDRHIQYF	TGCGCCAGCAGCTTGGACCGCCACATTCAGTACTTC
TRBV11-2	NA	NA	TRBJ2-1	CASRSWGEAYNEQFF	TGTGCCAGCAGGTCCTGGGGAGAGGCCTACAATGAGCAGTTCTTC
TRBV4-2	TRBD2	NA	TRBJ2-3	CASSYLGGASGQGTDTQYF	TGTGCCAGCAGCTACCTGGGGGGGGCTAGCGGGCAAGGCACAGATACGCAGTATTTT
TRBV2	TRBD2	NA	TRBJ2-6	CASRVSGSGANVLTF	TGTGCCAGCAGGGTTAGCGGGTCCGGGGCCAACGTCCTGACTTTC
TRBV6-5	NA	NA	TRBJ2-3	CASFASADTQYF	TGTGCCAGCTTCGCGAGTGCAGATACGCAGTATTTT
TRBV6-1	NA	NA	TRBJ2-4	CASSVRPSPLSKNIQYF	TGTGCCAGCAGTGTACGACCGAGCCCTCTGTCCAAAAACATTCAGTACTTC
TRBV5-1	NA	NA	TRBJ2-3	CASTRTTGTATSTDTQYF	TGCGCCAGCACCCGGACCACCGGGACGGCCACTAGCACAGATACGCAGTATTTT
TRBV5-1	NA	NA	TRBJ2-3	CASSLNSPSTDTQYF	TGCGCCAGCAGCTTGAACAGCCCCAGCACAGATACGCAGTATTTT
TRBV5-1	NA	few	TRBJ2-6	CASSLGGSGANVLTF	TGCGCCAGCAGCTTAGGGGGTTCTGGGGCCAACGTCCTGACTTTC
TRBV28	NA	NA	TRBJ2-3	CASRTPADTQYF	TGTGCCAGCAGGACCCCGGCAGATACGCAGTATTTT
TRBV5-1	TRBD2	NA	TRBJ2-5	CASSLVAGVTETQYF	TGCGCCAGCAGCTTGGTCGCGGGAGTAACAGAGACCCAGTACTTC
TRBV18	TRBD2	NA	TRBJ2-2	CASSSGLAGNTGELFF	TGTGCCAGCTCATCGGGACTAGCGGGTAACACCGGGGAGCTGTTTTTT
TRBV5-1	NA	NA	TRBJ1-2	CASSPSSNYGYTF	TGCGCCAGCAGTCCAAGCTCAAACTATGGCTACACCTTC
TRBV14	TRBD2	NA	TRBJ2-3	CASSQDRSGRIDTQYF	TGTGCCAGCAGCCAAGACCGTAGCGGGAGAATAGATACGCAGTATTTT
TRBV5-5	TRBD1	NA	TRBJ2-1	CASSLWTGAGNEQFF	TGTGCCAGCAGCTTGTGGACAGGGGCGGGCAATGAGCAGTTCTTC
TRBV7-8	NA	NA	TRBJ2-1	CASSFRWGLYNEQFF	TGTGCCAGCAGCTTTAGATGGGGGCTCTACAATGAGCAGTTCTTC
TRBV18	NA	NA	TRBJ1-4	CASSQTNEKLFF	TGTGCCAGCTCACAAACTAATGAAAAACTGTTTTTT
TRBV2	TRBD1	once	TRBJ2-5	CATGTVEETQYF	TGTGCCACCGGGACAGTTGAGGAGACCCAGTACTTC
TRBV27	TRBD1	NA	TRBJ1-1	CASSLQGGLGEAFF	TGTGCCAGCAGTTTACAGGGGGGGTTAGGTGAAGCTTTCTTT
TRBV28	TRBD1	NA	TRBJ1-2	CASSLPGQQGYTF	TGTGCCAGCAGCCTTCCGGGACAGCAAGGCTACACCTTC
TRBV7-9	TRBD2	once	TRBJ2-1	CASSSSGLAGEGNEQFF	TGTGCCAGCAGCTCCTCAGGACTAGCGGGAGAGGGCAATGAGCAGTTCTTC
TRBV7-2	TRBD1	NA	TRBJ2-4	CASSSRTGKNIQYF	TGTGCCAGCAGCTCCCGGACAGGGAAGAACATTCAGTACTTC
TRBV6-6	TRBD2	NA	TRBJ2-1	CASSYRAGVGNEQFF	TGTGCCAGCAGTTACCGTGCGGGAGTGGGCAATGAGCAGTTCTTC
TRBV7-3	NA	NA	TRBJ2-3	CASSLEGTDTQYF	TGTGCCAGCAGCTTAGAGGGAACAGATACGCAGTATTTT
TRBV5-8	NA	once	TRBJ1-2	CASRKIYGYTF	TGTGCCAGCAGGAAGATCTATGGCTACACCTTC
TRBV28	TRBD2	NA	TRBJ2-3	CASSSGGAHYTDTQYF	TGTGCCAGCAGTTCGGGGGGGGCCCATTACACAGATACGCAGTATTTT
TRBV4-1	NA	NA	TRBJ2-7	CASSQSDGYFTYEQYF	TGCGCCAGCAGCCAAAGCGACGGCTACTTTACCTACGAGCAGTACTTC
TRBV30	TRBD1	NA	TRBJ2-4	CAWSVRGRVNIQYF	TGTGCCTGGAGTGTCAGGGGGCGCGTAAACATTCAGTACTTC
TRBV6-5	NA	NA	TRBJ1-2	CASSFGQGFGYTF	TGTGCCAGCAGTTTCGGGCAGGGTTTTGGCTACACCTTC
TRBV15	NA	NA	TRBJ2-4	CATSRGGYQYF	TGTGCCACCAGCAGAGGTGGTTATCAGTACTTC
TRBV6-6	NA	few	TRBJ1-4	CASRGGEKLFF	TGTGCCAGCAGGGGAGGTGAAAAACTGTTTTTT
TRBV5-4	TRBD2	NA	TRBJ2-1	CASSPTSGTYNEQFF	TGTGCCAGCAGCCCGACTAGCGGGACTTACAATGAGCAGTTCTTC
TRBV7-2	NA	NA	TRBJ1-1	CASSSLRTEAFF	TGTGCCAGCAGCTCCCTGAGAACTGAAGCTTTCTTT
TRBV7-8	NA	NA	TRBJ2-3	CASSFRRMSTDTQYF	TGTGCCAGCAGCTTTAGGCGGATGAGCACAGATACGCAGTATTTT
TRBV5-1	NA	NA	TRBJ2-3	CASSSKARSSTDTQYF	TGCGCCAGCAGCTCAAAAGCCAGATCAAGCACAGATACGCAGTATTTT
TRBV5-1	NA	NA	TRBJ2-2	CASSLALQGTTGELFF	TGCGCCAGCAGCTTGGCCCTTCAGGGTACCACCGGGGAGCTGTTTTTT
TRBV6-1	NA	NA	TRBJ1-2	CATNTARNYGYTF	TGTGCCACCAACACCGCGAGGAACTATGGCTACACCTTC
TRBV27	NA	NA	TRBJ2-3	CASSLQSTDTQYF	TGTGCCAGCAGTTTACAATCCACAGATACGCAGTATTTT
TRBV7-9	NA	NA	TRBJ2-7	CASSLVGVGEQYF	TGTGCCAGCAGCTTAGTAGGGGTCGGAGAGCAGTACTTC
TRBV18	TRBD1	NA	TRBJ1-2	CASSPLGQGDGYTF	TGTGCCAGCTCACCTCTGGGACAGGGTGATGGCTACACCTTC
TRBV11-2	NA	once	TRBJ2-4	CASSLGTTNIQYF	TGTGCCAGCAGCTTAGGGACCACAAACATTCAGTACTTC
TRBV18	NA	once	TRBJ1-2	CASSPNRGPYFYGYTF	TGTGCCAGCTCACCTAATCGGGGACCGTACTTTTATGGCTACACCTTC
TRBV28	NA	NA	TRBJ1-1	CASASDNLNTEAFF	TGTGCCAGCGCGTCAGACAACCTGAACACTGAAGCTTTCTTT
TRBV4-3	NA	once	TRBJ1-2	CASSQDWTGPNYGYTF	TGCGCCAGCAGCCAAGATTGGACGGGGCCTAACTATGGCTACACCTTC
TRBV27	TRBD1	NA	TRBJ1-4	CASSSRGPVEKLFF	TGTGCCAGCAGTTCCAGGGGGCCTGTTGAAAAACTGTTTTTT
TRBV5-1	TRBD2	NA	TRBJ2-1	CASSFGTSIHEQFF	TGCGCCAGCAGCTTCGGGACTAGCATACATGAGCAGTTCTTC
TRBV7-2	NA	NA	TRBJ2-7	CASSLAGTYEQYF	TGTGCCAGCAGCTTAGCAGGGACCTACGAGCAGTACTTC